These T cell receptor beta chains were read from a single sample in a study of T cell repertoires in cytomegalovirus infection. MiXCR, applied by TCRdb to the reads, yields one record per CDR3 protein. The table has about 600,000 distinct CDR3 sequences, roughly a quarter seen once. Sequences were obtained from CD8+ T cells from PBMCs. The receptors here all came from a human donor in good health (CMV status not recorded). Some clones in this sample may be carry-over from other donors' samples. CDR3s include the opening cysteine and the closing phenylalanine or tryptophan. Each record gives: J gene, clone size, D gene, V gene, CDR3 protein, CDR3 DNA. D genes are given only for firm matches. Clone size is stated in some rows and not others, as once, few, many or a class when expanded.

>TRBJ2-3|-|-|TRBV14
CASSQDWGSLDTDTQYF
TGTGCCAGCAGCCAAGATTGGGGTTCCTTGGACACAGATACGCAGTATTTT
>TRBJ1-4|few|-|TRBV7-6
CASSFDTTNEKLFF
TGTGCCAGCAGCTTCGATACAACTAATGAAAAACTGTTTTTT
>TRBJ1-2|-|-|TRBV3-1
CASSQETENHYGYTF
TGTGCCAGCAGCCAAGAGACAGAAAACCACTATGGCTACACCTTC
>TRBJ1-5|few|TRBD1|TRBV20-1
CSARLARDRVKQPQHF
TGCAGTGCTAGACTTGCGAGGGACAGGGTGAAGCAGCCCCAGCATTTT
>TRBJ1-2|-|TRBD1|TRBV25-1
CASSVTGRVRGYTF
TGTGCCAGCAGTGTGACAGGGAGGGTTCGTGGCTACACCTTC
>TRBJ1-4|few|-|TRBV7-2
CASSLEAAQGEKLFF
TGTGCCAGCAGCTTAGAAGCAGCGCAAGGTGAAAAACTGTTTTTT
>TRBJ2-3|few|-|TRBV7-6
CASSSRPQGPATDTQYF
TGTGCCAGCAGCTCGCGCCCACAGGGCCCGGCCACAGATACGCAGTATTTT
>TRBJ2-2|few|-|TRBV29-1
CSVVEVNTGELFF
TGCAGCGTTGTGGAAGTGAACACCGGGGAGCTGTTTTTT
>TRBJ2-1|few|-|TRBV20-1
CSALPINEQFF
TGCAGTGCCCTGCCCATCAATGAGCAGTTCTTC
>TRBJ2-3|-|TRBD2|TRBV12-3/TRBV12-4
CDSTGGGSTDTQYF
TGTGACAGCACCGGGGGGGGAAGCACAGATACGCAGTATTTT
>TRBJ2-5|-|-|TRBV2
CASSYRTGKLSQETQYF
TGTGCCAGCAGTTACAGAACAGGGAAGTTATCCCAAGAGACCCAGTACTTC
>TRBJ2-1|-|-|TRBV12-3/TRBV12-4
CATQRDGEGGQFF
TGTGCCACTCAGCGAGACGGAGAAGGGGGGCAGTTCTTC
>TRBJ1-1|few|-|TRBV28
CASSFEGPNTEAFF
TGTGCCAGCAGTTTTGAGGGCCCGAACACTGAAGCTTTCTTT
>TRBJ2-2|many|-|TRBV7-2
CARPRTGQTGELFF
TGTGCCAGGCCCCGAACAGGACAAACCGGGGAGCTGTTTTTT
>TRBJ2-7|few|-|TRBV7-9
CASSSSAKNYEQYF
TGTGCCAGCAGCTCGTCCGCAAAGAACTACGAGCAGTACTTC
>TRBJ2-7|-|-|TRBV27
CASRTEGAQGYEQYF
TGTGCCAGCAGAACGGAGGGGGCGCAAGGCTACGAGCAGTACTTC
>TRBJ1-2|few|-|TRBV29-1
CSVSDYGYTF
TGCAGCGTTAGTGACTATGGCTACACCTTC
>TRBJ2-7|many|-|TRBV7-2
CASSLGWEGYEQYF
TGTGCCAGCAGCTTAGGGTGGGAAGGGTACGAGCAGTACTTC
>TRBJ1-5|few|-|TRBV20-1
CSATRPAEGLAQPQHF
TGCAGTGCCACTAGGCCCGCAGAGGGCTTGGCTCAGCCCCAGCATTTT
>TRBJ2-7|-|TRBD2|TRBV10-2
CASSDRGGYEQYF
TGCGCCAGCAGTGATCGCGGGGGATACGAGCAGTACTTC
>TRBJ1-1|few|TRBD1|TRBV19
CASKHGQGFTEAFF
TGTGCCAGTAAACACGGACAGGGGTTTACTGAAGCTTTCTTT
>TRBJ2-7|-|TRBD1|TRBV20-1
CSAGTGVPYEQYF
TGCAGTGCGGGGACAGGGGTTCCCTACGAGCAGTACTTC
>TRBJ1-5|many|-|TRBV7-2
CASSLRSGGQGNQPQHF
TGTGCCAGCAGCTTGCGAAGCGGGGGACAAGGCAATCAGCCCCAGCATTTT
>TRBJ2-3|many|-|TRBV10-2
CASLGTEDTDTQYF
TGCGCCAGCCTAGGGACGGAGGACACAGATACGCAGTATTTT
>TRBJ2-5|many|TRBD2|TRBV7-8
CASSDLAGGPQETQYF
TGTGCCAGCAGCGACTTAGCGGGGGGGCCCCAAGAGACCCAGTACTTC
>TRBJ1-1|-|-|TRBV20-1
CSARDERDTEAFF
TGCAGTGCTAGAGATGAGCGCGACACTGAAGCTTTCTTT
>TRBJ2-1|many|-|TRBV7-6
CASSSSGPVNEQFF
TGTGCCAGCAGCTCGTCCGGTCCTGTGAATGAGCAGTTCTTC
>TRBJ2-4|many|-|TRBV7-2
CASSLWGMGSAKNIQYF
TGTGCCAGCAGCTTATGGGGGATGGGATCAGCCAAAAACATTCAGTACTTC
>TRBJ2-1|few|-|TRBV25-1
CASSEFRALAYNEQFF
TGTGCCAGCAGTGAATTCCGGGCCCTTGCCTACAATGAGCAGTTCTTC
>TRBJ2-5|many|TRBD2|TRBV7-7
CASRPSTSVGETQYF
TGTGCTAGCAGGCCCTCGACTAGCGTTGGAGAGACCCAGTACTTC
>TRBJ2-1|few|-|TRBV5-5
CASSFYTRNEQFF
TGTGCCAGCAGCTTTTACACCAGGAATGAGCAGTTCTTC
>TRBJ2-7|few|TRBD1|TRBV6-5
CASSYSRQGQGGHYDEQYF
TGTGCCAGCAGTTACTCGAGACAGGGACAGGGAGGCCATTACGACGAGCAGTACTTC
>TRBJ1-3|-|-|TRBV7-2
CASSLVYRVSGNTIYF
TGTGCCAGCAGCTTAGTTTACAGGGTTTCTGGAAACACCATATATTTT